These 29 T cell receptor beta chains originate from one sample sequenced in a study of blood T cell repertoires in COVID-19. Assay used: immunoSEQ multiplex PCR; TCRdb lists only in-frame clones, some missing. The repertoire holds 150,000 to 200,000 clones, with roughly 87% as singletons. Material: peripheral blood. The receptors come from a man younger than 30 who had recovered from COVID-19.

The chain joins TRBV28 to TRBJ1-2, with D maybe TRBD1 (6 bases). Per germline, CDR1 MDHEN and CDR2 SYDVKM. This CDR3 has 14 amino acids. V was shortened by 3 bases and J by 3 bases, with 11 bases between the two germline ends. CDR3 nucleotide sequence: TGTGCCAGCAGTTTTGACAGGTCTTACTATGGCTACACCTTC. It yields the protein CASSFDRSYYGYTF.

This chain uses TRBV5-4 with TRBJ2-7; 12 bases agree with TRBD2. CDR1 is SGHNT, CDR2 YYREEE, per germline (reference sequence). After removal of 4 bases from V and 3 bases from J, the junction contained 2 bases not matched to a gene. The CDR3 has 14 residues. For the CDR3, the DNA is TGTGCCAGCAGCCTAGCGGGAGGGTTCTACGAGCAGTACTTC. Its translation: CASSLAGGFYEQYF. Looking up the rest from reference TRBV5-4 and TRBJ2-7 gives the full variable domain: ETGVTQSPTHLIKTRGQQVTLRCSSQSGHNTVSWYQQALGQGPQFIFQYYREEENGRGNFPPRFSGLQFPNYSSELNVNALELDDSALYLCASSLAGGFYEQYFGPGTRLTVT.

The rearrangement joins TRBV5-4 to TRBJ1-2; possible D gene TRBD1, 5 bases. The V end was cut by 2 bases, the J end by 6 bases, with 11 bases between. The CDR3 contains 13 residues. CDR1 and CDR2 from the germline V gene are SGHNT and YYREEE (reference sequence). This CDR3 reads CASSFDSIDGYTF. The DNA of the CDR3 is TGTGCCAGCAGCTTTGACAGCATCGATGGCTACACCTTC.

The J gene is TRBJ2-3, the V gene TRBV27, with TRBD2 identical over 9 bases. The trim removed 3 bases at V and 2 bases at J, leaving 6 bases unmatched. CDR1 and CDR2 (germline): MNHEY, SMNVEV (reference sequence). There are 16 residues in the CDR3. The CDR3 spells CASSFTAGGYTDTQYF. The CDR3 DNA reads TGTGCCAGCAGTTTTACGGCGGGAGGGTACACAGATACGCAGTATTTT.

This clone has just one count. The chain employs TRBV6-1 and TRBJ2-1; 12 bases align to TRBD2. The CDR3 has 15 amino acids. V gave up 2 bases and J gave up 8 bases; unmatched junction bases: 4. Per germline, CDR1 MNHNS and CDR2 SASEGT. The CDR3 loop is CASSELAGGSDEQFF. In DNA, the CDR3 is TGTGCCAGCAGTGAACTAGCGGGAGGGTCTGATGAGCAGTTCTTC.

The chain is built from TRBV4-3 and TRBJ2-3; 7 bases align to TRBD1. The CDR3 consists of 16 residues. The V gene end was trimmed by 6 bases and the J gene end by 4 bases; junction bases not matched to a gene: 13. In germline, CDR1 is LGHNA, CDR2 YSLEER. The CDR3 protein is CASSQNRGLAPDTQYF. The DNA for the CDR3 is TGCGCCAGCAGTCAAAATAGGGGGCTAGCCCCAGATACGCAGTATTTT.

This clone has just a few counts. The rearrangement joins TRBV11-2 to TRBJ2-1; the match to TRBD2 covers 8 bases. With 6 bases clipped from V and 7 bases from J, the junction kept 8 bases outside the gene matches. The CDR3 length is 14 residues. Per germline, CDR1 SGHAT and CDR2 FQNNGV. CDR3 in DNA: TGTGCCAGCAGTTTTAGCGGGAATCATAATGAGCAGTTCTTC. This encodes CASSFSGNHNEQFF. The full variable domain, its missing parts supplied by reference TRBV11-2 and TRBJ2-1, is EAGVAQSPRYKIIEKRQSVAFWCNPISGHATLYWYQQILGQGPKLLIQFQNNGVVDDSQLPKDRFSAERLKGVDSTLKIQPAKLEDSAVYLCASSFSGNHNEQFFGPGTRLTVL.

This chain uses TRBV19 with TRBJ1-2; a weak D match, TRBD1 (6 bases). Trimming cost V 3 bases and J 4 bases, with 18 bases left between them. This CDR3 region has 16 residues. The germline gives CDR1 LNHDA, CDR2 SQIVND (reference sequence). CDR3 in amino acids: CASSITSGTIRYGYTF. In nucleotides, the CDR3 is TGTGCCAGTAGTATCACCTCAGGGACAATTCGCTATGGCTACACCTTC.

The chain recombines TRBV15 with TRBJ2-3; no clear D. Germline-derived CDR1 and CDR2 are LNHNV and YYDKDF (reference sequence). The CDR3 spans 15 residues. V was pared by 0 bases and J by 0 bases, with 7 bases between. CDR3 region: CATSRELLSTDTQYF. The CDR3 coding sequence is TGTGCCACCAGCAGAGAACTTCTCAGCACAGATACGCAGTATTTT.

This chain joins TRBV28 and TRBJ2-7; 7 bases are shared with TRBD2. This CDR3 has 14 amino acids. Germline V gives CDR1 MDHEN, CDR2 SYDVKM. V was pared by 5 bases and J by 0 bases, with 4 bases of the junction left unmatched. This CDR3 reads CASSGSGYSYEQYF. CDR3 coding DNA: TGTGCCAGCAGTGGTAGCGGGTACTCCTACGAGCAGTACTTC.

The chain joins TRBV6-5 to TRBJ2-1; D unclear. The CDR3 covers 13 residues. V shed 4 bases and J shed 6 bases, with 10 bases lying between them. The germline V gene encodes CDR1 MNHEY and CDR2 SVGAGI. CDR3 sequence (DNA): TGTGCCAGCAGTTCCTCCCTCCTCAATGAGCAGTTCTTC. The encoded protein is CASSSSLLNEQFF.

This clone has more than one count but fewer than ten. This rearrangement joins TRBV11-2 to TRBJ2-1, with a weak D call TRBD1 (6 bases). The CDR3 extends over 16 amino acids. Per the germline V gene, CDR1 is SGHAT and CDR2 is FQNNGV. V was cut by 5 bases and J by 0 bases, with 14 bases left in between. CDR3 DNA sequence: TGTGCCAGCAGCGCTAGAGCGGACAGCTCCTACAATGAGCAGTTCTTC. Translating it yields CASSARADSSYNEQFF.

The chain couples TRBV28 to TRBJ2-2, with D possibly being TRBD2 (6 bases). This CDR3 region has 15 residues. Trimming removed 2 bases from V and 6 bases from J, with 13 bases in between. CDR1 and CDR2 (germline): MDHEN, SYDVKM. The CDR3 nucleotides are TGTGCCAGCAGTTTAGGGACTGGCGGGGCCGGGGAGCTGTTTTTT. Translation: CASSLGTGGAGELFF.

The CDR3 region has the DNA TGTGCCAGCAGTCCAAGCAGGAAAGGCACTGAAGCTTTCTTT. It specifies CASSPSRKGTEAFF. The genes are TRBV6-5 and TRBJ1-1; the D is unclear. V lost 5 bases and J lost 4, with 14 bases in between. The germline gives CDR1 MNHEY, CDR2 SVGAGI. The CDR3 is 14 residues long.

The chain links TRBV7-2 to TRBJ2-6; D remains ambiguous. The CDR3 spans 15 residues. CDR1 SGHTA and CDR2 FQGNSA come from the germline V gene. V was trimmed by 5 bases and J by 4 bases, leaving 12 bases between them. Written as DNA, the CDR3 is TGTGCCAGCAGCGCTAGTCGTGGGGGGGCCAACGTCCTGACTTTC. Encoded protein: CASSASRGGANVLTF.

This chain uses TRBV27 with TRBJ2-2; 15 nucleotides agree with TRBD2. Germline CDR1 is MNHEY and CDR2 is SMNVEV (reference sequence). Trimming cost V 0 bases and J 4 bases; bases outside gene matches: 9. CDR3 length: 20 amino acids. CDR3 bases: TGTGCCAGCAGTTTATCTTTCGGACTAGCGGGAGGGCCTTTCACCGGGGAGCTGTTTTTT. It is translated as CASSLSFGLAGGPFTGELFF.

CDR3 amino acids: CASSPPGTISYEQYF. For the CDR3, the DNA is TGTGCCAGCAGCCCCCCCGGGACTATTTCGTACGAGCAGTACTTC. V usage is TRBV7-9 and J usage is TRBJ2-7; 7 bases align to TRBD2. This CDR3 has 15 amino acids. Trimming removed 5 bases from V and 4 bases from J; junction bases left unmatched: 11. Germline V CDR1 and CDR2: SEHNR, FQNEAQ (reference sequence).

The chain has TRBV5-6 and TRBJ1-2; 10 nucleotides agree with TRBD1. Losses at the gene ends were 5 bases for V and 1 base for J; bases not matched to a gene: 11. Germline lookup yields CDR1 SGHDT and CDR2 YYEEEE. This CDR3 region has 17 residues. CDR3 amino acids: CASRETGGNHLNYGYTF. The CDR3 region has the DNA TGTGCCAGCAGGGAGACAGGGGGCAATCACCTTAACTATGGCTACACCTTC.

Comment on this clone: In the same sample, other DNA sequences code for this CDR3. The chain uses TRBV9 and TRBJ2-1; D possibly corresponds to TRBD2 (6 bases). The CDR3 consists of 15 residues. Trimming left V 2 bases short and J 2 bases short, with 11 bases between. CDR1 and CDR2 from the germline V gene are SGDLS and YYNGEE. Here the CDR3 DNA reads TGTGCCAGCAGCGTCAGTAGCGGAACCTACAATGAGCAGTTCTTC. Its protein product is CASSVSSGTYNEQFF. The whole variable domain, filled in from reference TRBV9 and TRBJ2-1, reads DSGVTQTPKHLITATGQRVTLRCSPRSGDLSVYWYQQSLDQGLQFLIQYYNGEERAKGNILERFSAQQFPDLHSELNLSSLELGDSALYFCASSVSSGTYNEQFFGPGTRLTVL.

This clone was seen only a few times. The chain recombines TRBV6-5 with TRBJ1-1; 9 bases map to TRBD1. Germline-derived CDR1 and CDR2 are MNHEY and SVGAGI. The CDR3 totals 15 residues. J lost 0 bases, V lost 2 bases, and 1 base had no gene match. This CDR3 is CASSYGQGMNTEAFF. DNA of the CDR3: TGTGCCAGCAGTTACGGACAGGGGATGAACACTGAAGCTTTCTTT.

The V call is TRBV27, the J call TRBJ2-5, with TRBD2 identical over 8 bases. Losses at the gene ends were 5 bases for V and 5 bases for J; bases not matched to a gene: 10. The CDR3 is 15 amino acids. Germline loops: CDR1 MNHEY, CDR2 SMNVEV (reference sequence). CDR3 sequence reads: CASSPGLVGQETQYF. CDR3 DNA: TGTGCCAGCAGTCCGGGACTAGTAGGTCAGGAGACCCAGTACTTC.

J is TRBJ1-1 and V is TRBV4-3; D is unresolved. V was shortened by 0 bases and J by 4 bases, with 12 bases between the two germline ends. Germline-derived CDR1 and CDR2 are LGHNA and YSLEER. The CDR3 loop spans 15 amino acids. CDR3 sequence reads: CASSQDQVTGTEAFF. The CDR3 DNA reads TGCGCCAGCAGCCAAGATCAAGTGACGGGCACTGAAGCTTTCTTT.

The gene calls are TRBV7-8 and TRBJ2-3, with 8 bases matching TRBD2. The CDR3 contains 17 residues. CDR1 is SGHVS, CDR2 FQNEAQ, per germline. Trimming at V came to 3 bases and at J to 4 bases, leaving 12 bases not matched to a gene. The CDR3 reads CASSFRVERERPDTQYF. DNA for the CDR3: TGTGCCAGCAGCTTTCGGGTTGAGCGGGAGAGGCCAGATACGCAGTATTTT.

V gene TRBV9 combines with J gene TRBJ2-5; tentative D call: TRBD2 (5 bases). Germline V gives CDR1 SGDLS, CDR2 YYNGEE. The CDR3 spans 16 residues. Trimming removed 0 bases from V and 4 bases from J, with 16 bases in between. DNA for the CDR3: TGTGCCAGCAGCGTAGAGGTTACCGTAGGGAGAGAGACCCAGTACTTC. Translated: CASSVEVTVGRETQYF.

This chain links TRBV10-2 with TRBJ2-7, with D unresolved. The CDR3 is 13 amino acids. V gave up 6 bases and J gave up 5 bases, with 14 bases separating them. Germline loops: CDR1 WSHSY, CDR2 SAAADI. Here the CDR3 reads CASSRQVLHEQYF. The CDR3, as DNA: TGCGCCAGCAGCAGGCAGGTTCTCCACGAGCAGTACTTC.

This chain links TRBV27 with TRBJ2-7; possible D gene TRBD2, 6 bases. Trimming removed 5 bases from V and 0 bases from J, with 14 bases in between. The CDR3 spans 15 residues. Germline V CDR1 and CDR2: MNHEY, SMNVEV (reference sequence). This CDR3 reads CASSPLADSSYEQYF. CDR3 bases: TGTGCCAGCAGTCCTTTAGCGGATAGCTCCTACGAGCAGTACTTC.

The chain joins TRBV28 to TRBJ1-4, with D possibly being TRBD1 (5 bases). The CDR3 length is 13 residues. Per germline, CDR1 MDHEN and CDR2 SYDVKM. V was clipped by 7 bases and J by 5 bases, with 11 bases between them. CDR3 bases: TGTGCCAGCAACCCCGACAGAAATGAAAAACTGTTTTTT. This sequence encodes CASNPDRNEKLFF.

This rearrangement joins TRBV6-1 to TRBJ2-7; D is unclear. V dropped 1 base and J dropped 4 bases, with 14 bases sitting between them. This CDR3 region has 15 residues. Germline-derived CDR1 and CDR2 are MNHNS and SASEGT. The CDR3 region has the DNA TGTGCCAGCAGTGAAGGGAGCCCCAACACTTACGAGCAGTACTTC. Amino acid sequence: CASSEGSPNTYEQYF.

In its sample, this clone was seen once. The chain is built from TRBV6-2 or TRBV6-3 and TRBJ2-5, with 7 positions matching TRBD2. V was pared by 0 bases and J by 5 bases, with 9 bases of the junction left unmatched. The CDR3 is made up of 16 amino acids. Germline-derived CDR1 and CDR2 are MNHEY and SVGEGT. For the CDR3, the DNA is TGTGCCAGCAGTTACTCCCCACTAGCGCCCGCGGAGACCCAGTACTTC. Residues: CASSYSPLAPAETQYF.